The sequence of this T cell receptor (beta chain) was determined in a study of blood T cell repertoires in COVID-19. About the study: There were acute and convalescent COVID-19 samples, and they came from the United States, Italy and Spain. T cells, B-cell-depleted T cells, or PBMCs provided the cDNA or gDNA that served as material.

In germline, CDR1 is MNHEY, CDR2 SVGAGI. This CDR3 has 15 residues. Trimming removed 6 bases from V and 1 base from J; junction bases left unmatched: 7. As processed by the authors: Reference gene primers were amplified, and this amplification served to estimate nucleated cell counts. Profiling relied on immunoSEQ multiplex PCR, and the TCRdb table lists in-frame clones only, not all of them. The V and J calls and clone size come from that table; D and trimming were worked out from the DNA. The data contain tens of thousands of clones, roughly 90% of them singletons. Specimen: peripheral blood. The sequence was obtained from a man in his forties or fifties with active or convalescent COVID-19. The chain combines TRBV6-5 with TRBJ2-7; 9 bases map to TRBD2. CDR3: CASSRRAGGSYEQYF. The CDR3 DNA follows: TGTGCCAGCAGCCGTCGGGCGGGAGGGTCCTACGAGCAGTACTTC.